The entry below describes one TCR beta chain. These data are taken from a study of PD-L1 blockade in urothelial cancer. Background on the study: Individuals in the cohort had been given 0 to 3 earlier chemotherapy regimens. Blood samples had a median of approximately 150,000 T cells.

Here immunoSEQ multiplex PCR was the method, and the copy in TCRdb shows in-frame clones only, minus some. In the table there are 45,000 to 55,000 clones, approximately 86% of which are singletons. The time point was: peripheral blood 6 weeks after treatment start. This TCR was recovered from a man aged 55 to 69 with urothelial cancer. This specimen was PBMCs, taken around atezolizumab (anti-PD-L1) treatment.

Here the CDR3 DNA reads TGTGCCAGCAGCGGGGGGACAGGGGGGAACACTGAAGCTTTCTTT. Residues: CASSGGTGGNTEAFF. The rearrangement joins TRBV7-8 to TRBJ1-1, with 11 bases identical to TRBD1. The CDR3 covers 15 residues. V shed 5 bases and J 1 base; nucleotides not matched to a gene: 3. Germline V gene lookup returns CDR1 SGHVS and CDR2 FQNEAQ.